These 6 T cell receptor beta chains were sequenced from one sample in a study of blood T cell repertoires in COVID-19. Here immunoSEQ multiplex PCR was the method, and the copy in TCRdb shows in-frame clones only, minus some. The table has 250,000 to 300,000 clones, about nine tenths seen once. The material sequenced was PBMCs or T cells enriched from blood (not recorded which). The receptor source for this set is a woman in her forties with acute COVID-19.

The chain joins TRBV7-2 to TRBJ2-7; D not resolved. The germline V and J ends were trimmed by 3 bases and 1 base, with 7 bases remaining between them. The length of the CDR3 is 13 residues. The germline gives CDR1 SGHTA, CDR2 FQGNSA. The CDR3 is CASSFPASYEQYF. CDR3 DNA: TGTGCCAGCAGCTTTCCAGCGTCCTACGAGCAGTACTTC.

The chain recombines TRBV24-1 with TRBJ2-1; tentative D call: TRBD1 (5 bases). CDR3 length: 16 residues. V lost 1 base and J 5 bases, leaving 14 bases between the germline ends. Germline V CDR1 and CDR2: KGHDR, SFDVKD. The CDR3 bases are TGTGCCACCAGTGATTTTGGTCAGGGTCTAGACAATGAGCAGTTCTTC. Translated, it gives CATSDFGQGLDNEQFF.

V gene TRBV5-1 combines with J gene TRBJ2-3; 7 nucleotides align to TRBD1. This CDR3 is built from 16 residues. The trim removed 1 base at V and 0 bases at J, leaving 5 bases unmatched. The germline gives CDR1 SGHRS, CDR2 YFSETQ. The CDR3 nucleotides read TGCGCCAGCAGCTTGCGGGACAGAAAAAGCACAGATACGCAGTATTTT. This gives the protein CASSLRDRKSTDTQYF. The full variable domain, its missing parts supplied by reference TRBV5-1 and TRBJ2-3, is KAGVTQTPRYLIKTRGQQVTLSCSPISGHRSVSWYQQTPGQGLQFLFEYFSETQRNKGNFPGRFSGRQFSNSRSEMNVSTLELGDSALYLCASSLRDRKSTDTQYFGPGTRLTVL.

The CDR3 nucleotides read TGTGCCAGCAGTTTATCGTCGGGCAGGGGAGCCTACAATGAGCAGTTCTTC. Residues: CASSLSSGRGAYNEQFF. The chain combines TRBV27 with TRBJ2-1, with a weak D call TRBD1 (6 bases). The CDR3 extends over 17 amino acids. Germline loops: CDR1 MNHEY, CDR2 SMNVEV (reference sequence). The V and J ends lost 0 bases and 2 bases respectively, with 14 bases between them.

This rearrangement joins TRBV18 to TRBJ2-7, with D maybe TRBD2 (5 bases). The CDR3 is 12 residues long. Germline CDR1 is KGHSH and CDR2 is LQKENI. Deletions cut 2 bases from V and 9 bases from J, with 11 bases between. CDR3 region: CASSPGSGGQYF. CDR3 DNA: TGTGCCAGCTCACCAGGATCCGGAGGGCAGTACTTC. The complete variable domain, with remaining parts taken from reference TRBV18 and TRBJ2-7, reads NAGVMQNPRHLVRRRGQEARLRCSPMKGHSHVYWYRQLPEEGLKFMVYLQKENIIDESGMPKERFSAEFPKEGPSILRIQQVVRGDSAAYFCASSPGSGGQYFGPGTRLTVT.

The chain carries TRBV5-3 and TRBJ2-1; D might be TRBD2 (6 bases). TRBV5-3 is recorded as an ORF, its role being uncertain. V was pared by 7 bases and J by 9 bases, with 20 bases between. This CDR3 region has 14 residues. DNA for the CDR3: TGTGCCAGAGGGAGGCCGCAGGACGCGGGTGAGCAGTTCTTC. It specifies CARGRPQDAGEQFF.